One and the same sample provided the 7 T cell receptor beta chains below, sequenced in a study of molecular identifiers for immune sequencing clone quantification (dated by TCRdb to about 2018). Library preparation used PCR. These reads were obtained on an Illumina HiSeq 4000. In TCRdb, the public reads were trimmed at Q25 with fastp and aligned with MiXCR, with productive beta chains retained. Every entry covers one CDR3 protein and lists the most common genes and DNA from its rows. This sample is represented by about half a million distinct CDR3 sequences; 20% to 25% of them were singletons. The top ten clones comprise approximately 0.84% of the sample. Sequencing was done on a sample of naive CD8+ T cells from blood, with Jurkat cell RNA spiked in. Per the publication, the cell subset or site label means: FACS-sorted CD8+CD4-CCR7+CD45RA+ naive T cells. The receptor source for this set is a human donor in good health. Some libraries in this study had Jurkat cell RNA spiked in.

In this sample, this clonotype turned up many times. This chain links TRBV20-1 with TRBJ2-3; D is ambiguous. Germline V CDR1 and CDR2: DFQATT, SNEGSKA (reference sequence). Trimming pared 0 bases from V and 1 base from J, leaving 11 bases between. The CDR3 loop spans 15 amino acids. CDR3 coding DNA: TGCAGTGCTAGAGATCGCCGAATCGGCACAGATACGCAGTATTTT. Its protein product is CSARDRRIGTDTQYF.

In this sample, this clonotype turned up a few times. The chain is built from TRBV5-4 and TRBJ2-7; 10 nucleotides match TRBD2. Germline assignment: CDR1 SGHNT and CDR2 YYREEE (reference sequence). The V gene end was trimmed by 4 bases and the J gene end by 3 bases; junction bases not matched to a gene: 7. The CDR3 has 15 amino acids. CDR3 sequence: CASSLLAGDLYEQYF. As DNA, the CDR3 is TGTGCCAGCAGCCTTCTAGCGGGGGACCTCTACGAGCAGTACTTC.

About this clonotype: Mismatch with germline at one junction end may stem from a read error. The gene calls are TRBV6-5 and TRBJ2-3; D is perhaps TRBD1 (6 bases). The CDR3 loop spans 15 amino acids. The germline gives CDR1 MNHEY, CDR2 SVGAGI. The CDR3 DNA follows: TGTGCCAGCAGTTACGGGAACAGGGACACAGATACGCGGTATTTT. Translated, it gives CASSYGNRDTDTRYF.

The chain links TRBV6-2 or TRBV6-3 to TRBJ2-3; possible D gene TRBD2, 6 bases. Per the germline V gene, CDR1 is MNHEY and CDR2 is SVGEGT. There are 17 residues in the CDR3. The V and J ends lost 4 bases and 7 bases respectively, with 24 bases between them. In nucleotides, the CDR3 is TGTGCCAGCAGTTCCCTCTACGTAGTCGGGAGTACAAATACGCAGTATTTT. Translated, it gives CASSSLYVVGSTNTQYF.

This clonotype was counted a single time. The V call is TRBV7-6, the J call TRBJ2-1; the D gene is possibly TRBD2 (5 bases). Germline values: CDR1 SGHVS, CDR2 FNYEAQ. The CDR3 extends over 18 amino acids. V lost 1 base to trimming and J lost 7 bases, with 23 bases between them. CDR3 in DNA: TGTGCCAGCAGCTTAGAGCGTTCGGGGTTGAACGGTTTGAATGAGCAGTTCTTC. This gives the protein CASSLERSGLNGLNEQFF.

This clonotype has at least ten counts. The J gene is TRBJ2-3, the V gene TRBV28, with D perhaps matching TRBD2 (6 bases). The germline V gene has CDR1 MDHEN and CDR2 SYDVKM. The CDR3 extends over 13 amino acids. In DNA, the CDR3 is TGTGCTACGGCGCGGGGTTTGACAGATACGCAGTATTTT. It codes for CATARGLTDTQYF. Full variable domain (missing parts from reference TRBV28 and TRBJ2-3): DVKVTQSSRYLVKRTGEKVFLECVQDMDHENMFWYRQDPGLGLRLIYFSYDVKMKEKGDIPEGYSVSREKKERFSLILESASTNQTSMYLCATARGLTDTQYFGPGTRLTVL.

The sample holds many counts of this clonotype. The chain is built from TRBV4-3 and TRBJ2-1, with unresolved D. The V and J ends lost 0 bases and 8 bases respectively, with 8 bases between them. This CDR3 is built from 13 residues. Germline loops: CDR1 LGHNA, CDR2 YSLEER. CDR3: CASSQDTGYEQFF. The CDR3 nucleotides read TGCGCCAGCAGCCAAGATACCGGGTATGAGCAGTTCTTC.